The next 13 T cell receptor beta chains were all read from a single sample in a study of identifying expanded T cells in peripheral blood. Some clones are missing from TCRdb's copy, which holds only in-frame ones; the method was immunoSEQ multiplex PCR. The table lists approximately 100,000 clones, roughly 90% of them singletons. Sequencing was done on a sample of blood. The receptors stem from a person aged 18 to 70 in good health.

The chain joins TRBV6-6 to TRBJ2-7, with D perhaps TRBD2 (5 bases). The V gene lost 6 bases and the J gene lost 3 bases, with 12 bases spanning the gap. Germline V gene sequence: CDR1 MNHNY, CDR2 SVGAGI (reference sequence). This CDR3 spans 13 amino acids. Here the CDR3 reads CASRPMAGYEQYF. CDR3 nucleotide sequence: TGTGCCAGCAGACCTATGGCGGGCTACGAGCAGTACTTC.

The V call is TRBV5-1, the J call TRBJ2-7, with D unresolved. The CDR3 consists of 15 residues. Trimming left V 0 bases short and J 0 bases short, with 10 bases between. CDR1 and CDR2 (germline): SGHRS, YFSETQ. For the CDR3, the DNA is TGCGCCAGCAGCTTGGTCCATACAAACTCCTACGAGCAGTACTTC. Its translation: CASSLVHTNSYEQYF.

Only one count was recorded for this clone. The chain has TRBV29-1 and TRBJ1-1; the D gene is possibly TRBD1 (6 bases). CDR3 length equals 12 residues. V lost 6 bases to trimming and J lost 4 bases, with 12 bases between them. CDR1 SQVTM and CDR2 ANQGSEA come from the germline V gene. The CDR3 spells CSVRGDFTEAFF. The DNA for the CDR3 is TGCAGCGTCAGGGGTGACTTCACTGAAGCTTTCTTT.

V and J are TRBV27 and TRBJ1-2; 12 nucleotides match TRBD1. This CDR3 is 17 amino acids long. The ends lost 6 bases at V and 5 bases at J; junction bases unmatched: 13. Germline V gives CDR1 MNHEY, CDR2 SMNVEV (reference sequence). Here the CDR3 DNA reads TGTGCCAGCAGGGGACAGGGGGCGCTCCCTTCGAGTTATGGCTACACCTTC. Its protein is CASRGQGALPSSYGYTF.

The CDR3 region is CASSLIPGVVETQYF. Written as DNA, the CDR3 is TGTGCCAGCAGCTTAATCCCCGGGGTGGTGGAGACCCAGTACTTC. The rearrangement uses TRBV7-2 and TRBJ2-5; D possibly corresponds to TRBD2 (5 bases). This CDR3 spans 15 amino acids. The V gene's germline CDR1 is SGHTA and CDR2 FQGNSA. Trimming cost V 2 bases and J 5 bases, with 15 bases left between them.

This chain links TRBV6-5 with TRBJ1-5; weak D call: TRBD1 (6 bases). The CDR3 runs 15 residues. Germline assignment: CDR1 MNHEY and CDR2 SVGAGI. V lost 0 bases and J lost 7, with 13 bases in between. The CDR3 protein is CASSYSYRVGQPQHF. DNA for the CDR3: TGTGCCAGCAGTTACTCGTACAGGGTCGGCCAGCCCCAGCATTTT.

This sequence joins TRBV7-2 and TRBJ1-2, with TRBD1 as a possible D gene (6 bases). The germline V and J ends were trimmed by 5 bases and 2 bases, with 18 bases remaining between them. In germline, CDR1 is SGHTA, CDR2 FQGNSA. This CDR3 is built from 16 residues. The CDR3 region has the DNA TGTGCCAGCAGCCAAGGGGGGAGAGGGTGGAACTATGGCTACACCTTC. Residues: CASSQGGRGWNYGYTF.

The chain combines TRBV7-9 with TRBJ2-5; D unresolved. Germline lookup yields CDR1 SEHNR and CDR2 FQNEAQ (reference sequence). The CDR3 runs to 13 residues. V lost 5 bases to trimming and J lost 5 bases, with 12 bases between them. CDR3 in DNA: TGTGCCAGCAGCCCTGAGTCGGTGGAGACCCAGTACTTC. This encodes CASSPESVETQYF.

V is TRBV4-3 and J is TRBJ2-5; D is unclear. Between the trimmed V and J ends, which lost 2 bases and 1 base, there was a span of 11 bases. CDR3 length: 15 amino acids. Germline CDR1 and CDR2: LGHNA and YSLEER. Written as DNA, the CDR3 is TGCGCCAGCAGCCAAAGTAGAGACTTCCAAGAGACCCAGTACTTC. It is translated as CASSQSRDFQETQYF.

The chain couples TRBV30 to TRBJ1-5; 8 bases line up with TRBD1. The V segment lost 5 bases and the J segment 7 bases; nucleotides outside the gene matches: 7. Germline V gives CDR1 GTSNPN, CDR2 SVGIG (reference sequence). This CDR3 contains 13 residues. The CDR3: CAWGGQGSQPQHF. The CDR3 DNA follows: TGTGCCTGGGGTGGACAGGGTAGCCAGCCCCAGCATTTT.

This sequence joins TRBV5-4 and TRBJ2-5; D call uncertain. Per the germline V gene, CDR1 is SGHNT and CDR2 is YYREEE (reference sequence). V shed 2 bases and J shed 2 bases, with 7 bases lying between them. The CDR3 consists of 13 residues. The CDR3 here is CASSFSLQETQYF. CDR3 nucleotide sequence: TGTGCCAGCAGCTTCTCCTTGCAAGAGACCCAGTACTTC.

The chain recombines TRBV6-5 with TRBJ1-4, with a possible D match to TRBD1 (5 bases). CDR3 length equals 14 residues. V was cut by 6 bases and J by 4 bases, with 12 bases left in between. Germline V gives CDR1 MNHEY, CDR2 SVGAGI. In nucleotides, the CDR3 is TGTGCCAGCAGGCGGACAAGCCTTAATGAAAAACTGTTTTTT. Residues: CASRRTSLNEKLFF.

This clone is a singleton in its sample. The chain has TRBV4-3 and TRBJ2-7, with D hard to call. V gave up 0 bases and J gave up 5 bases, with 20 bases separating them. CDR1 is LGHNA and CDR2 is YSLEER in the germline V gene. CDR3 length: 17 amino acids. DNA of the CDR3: TGCGCCAGCAGCCAAGATTATTCCATACAGATGGCCCACGAGCAGTACTTC. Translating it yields CASSQDYSIQMAHEQYF.